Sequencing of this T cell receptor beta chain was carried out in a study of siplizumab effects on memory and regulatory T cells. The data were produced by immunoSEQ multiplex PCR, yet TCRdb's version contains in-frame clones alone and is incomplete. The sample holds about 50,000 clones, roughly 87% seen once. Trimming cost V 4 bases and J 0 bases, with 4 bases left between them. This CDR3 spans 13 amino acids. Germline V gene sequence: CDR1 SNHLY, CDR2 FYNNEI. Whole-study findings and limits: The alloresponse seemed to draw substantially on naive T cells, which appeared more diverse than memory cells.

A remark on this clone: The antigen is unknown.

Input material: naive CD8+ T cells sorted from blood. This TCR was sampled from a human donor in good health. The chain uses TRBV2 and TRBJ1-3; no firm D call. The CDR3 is CASSVGSGNTIYF. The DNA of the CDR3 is TGTGCCAGCAGTGTCGGCTCTGGAAACACCATATATTTT.